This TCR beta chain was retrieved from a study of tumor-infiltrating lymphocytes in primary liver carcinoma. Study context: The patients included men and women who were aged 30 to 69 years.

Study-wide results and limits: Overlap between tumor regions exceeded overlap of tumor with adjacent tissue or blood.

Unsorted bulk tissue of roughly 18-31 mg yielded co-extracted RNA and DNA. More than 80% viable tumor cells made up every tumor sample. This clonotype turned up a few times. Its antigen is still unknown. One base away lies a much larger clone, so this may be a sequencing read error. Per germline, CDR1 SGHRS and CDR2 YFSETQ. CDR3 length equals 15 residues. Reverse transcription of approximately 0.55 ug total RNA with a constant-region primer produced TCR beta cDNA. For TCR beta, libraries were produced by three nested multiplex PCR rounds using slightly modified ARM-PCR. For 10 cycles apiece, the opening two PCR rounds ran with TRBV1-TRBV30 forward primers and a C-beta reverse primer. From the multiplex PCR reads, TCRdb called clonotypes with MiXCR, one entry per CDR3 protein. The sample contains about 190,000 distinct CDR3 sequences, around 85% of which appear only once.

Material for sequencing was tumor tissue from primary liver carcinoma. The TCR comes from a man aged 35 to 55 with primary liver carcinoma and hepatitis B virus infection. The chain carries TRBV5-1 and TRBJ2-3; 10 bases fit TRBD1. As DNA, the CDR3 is TGCACCAGCAGCGGGACAGGGGAGGGCACAGATACGCAGTATTTT. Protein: CTSSGTGEGTDTQYF.